Listed below are T cell receptor beta chains from one sample, sequenced in a study of blood T cells in healthy people across ages. TCRdb processed the 5' RACE reads anew with MiXCR; each CDR3 protein has one entry. The profile covers under 1 million distinct CDR3 sequences, with around two fifths appearing a single time and under 20% taken by the ten largest. What was sequenced was blood. These receptors all stem from a man in his sixties in good health. Both conserved end residues are part of each CDR3. D genes are given only for firm matches. Not every row has a clone size; where given, it reads once, few, many or a size class.

V gene: TRBV6-1
J gene: TRBJ1-5
D gene: .
clone size: .
CDR3 protein: CASSIVGYSNQPQHF
CDR3 DNA: TGTGCCAGCAGCATAGTTGGTTATAGCAATCAGCCCCAGCATTTT

V gene: TRBV7-2
J gene: TRBJ1-2
D gene: TRBD1
clone size: .
CDR3 protein: CASSSGGQGVYGYTF
CDR3 DNA: TGTGCCAGCAGCTCCGGGGGACAGGGGGTTTATGGCTACACCTTC

V gene: TRBV5-6
J gene: TRBJ1-2
D gene: .
clone size: few
CDR3 protein: CASSAGVNYGYTF
CDR3 DNA: TGTGCCAGCAGCGCCGGGGTGAACTATGGCTACACCTTC

V gene: TRBV25-1
J gene: TRBJ1-1
D gene: .
clone size: few
CDR3 protein: CASSETGLGTEAFF
CDR3 DNA: TGTGCCAGCAGTGAAACAGGGTTGGGCACTGAAGCTTTCTTT

V gene: TRBV7-8
J gene: TRBJ2-5
D gene: .
clone size: few
CDR3 protein: CASSPTGGRRQETQYF
CDR3 DNA: TGTGCCAGCAGCCCTACGGGGGGCAGGAGACAAGAGACCCAGTACTTC

V gene: TRBV28
J gene: TRBJ2-4
D gene: TRBD2
clone size: .
CDR3 protein: CASSGPGLAGGTIQYF
CDR3 DNA: TGTGCCAGCAGTGGCCCGGGACTAGCGGGGGGAACCATTCAGTACTTC

V gene: TRBV6-2/TRBV6-3
J gene: TRBJ2-5
D gene: .
clone size: .
CDR3 protein: CACSRSGYQETQYF
CDR3 DNA: TGTGCCTGCAGCAGGAGTGGGTACCAAGAGACCCAGTACTTC

V gene: TRBV27
J gene: TRBJ2-3
D gene: TRBD2
clone size: few
CDR3 protein: CASREGTSELSDTQYF
CDR3 DNA: TGTGCCAGCAGAGAGGGGACTAGCGAGTTATCAGATACGCAGTATTTT

V gene: TRBV12-3/TRBV12-4
J gene: TRBJ2-5
D gene: .
clone size: few
CDR3 protein: CASSLPHQETQYF
CDR3 DNA: TGTGCCAGCAGTTTACCCCACCAAGAGACCCAGTACTTC

V gene: TRBV28
J gene: TRBJ2-7
D gene: .
clone size: .
CDR3 protein: CASRGIVYEQYF
CDR3 DNA: TGTGCCAGCAGAGGCATTGTCTACGAGCAGTACTTC

V gene: TRBV6-6
J gene: TRBJ2-7
D gene: TRBD2
clone size: few
CDR3 protein: CASSYSKAGGRYEQYF
CDR3 DNA: TGTGCCAGCAGTTACTCGAAGGCGGGGGGAAGATACGAGCAGTACTTC

V gene: TRBV25-1
J gene: TRBJ1-2
D gene: .
clone size: .
CDR3 protein: CASSEGGSANGYTF
CDR3 DNA: TGTGCCAGCAGTGAAGGAGGGAGTGCCAATGGCTACACCTTC

V gene: TRBV4-3
J gene: TRBJ2-2
D gene: .
clone size: few
CDR3 protein: CASSQDRTANTGELFF
CDR3 DNA: TGCGCCAGCAGCCAAGATCGGACAGCGAACACCGGGGAGCTGTTTTTT

V gene: TRBV20-1
J gene: TRBJ1-4
D gene: .
clone size: .
CDR3 protein: CSARLGQRTTNEKLFF
CDR3 DNA: TGCAGTGCTAGACTAGGACAGAGGACAACTAATGAAAAACTGTTTTTT

V gene: TRBV2
J gene: TRBJ2-7
D gene: .
clone size: .
CDR3 protein: CASSGEQVVVFYEQYF
CDR3 DNA: TGTGCCTCGAGCGGAGAACAGGTCGTAGTGTTCTACGAGCAGTACTTC

V gene: TRBV3-1
J gene: TRBJ2-3
D gene: .
clone size: .
CDR3 protein: CASSLHEAKGDAQYF
CDR3 DNA: TGTGCCAGCAGCCTCCATGAAGCGAAGGGAGATGCGCAGTATTTT

V gene: TRBV6-5
J gene: TRBJ2-7
D gene: .
clone size: few
CDR3 protein: CASSYSDPQGGTYEQYF
CDR3 DNA: TGTGCCAGCAGTTACTCCGATCCGCAGGGTGGAACCTACGAGCAGTACTTC

V gene: TRBV6-2/TRBV6-3
J gene: TRBJ2-5
D gene: .
clone size: few
CDR3 protein: CASSGWADEETQYF
CDR3 DNA: TGTGCCAGCAGTGGGTGGGCCGACGAGGAGACCCAGTACTTC

V gene: TRBV20-1
J gene: TRBJ1-5
D gene: TRBD1
clone size: .
CDR3 protein: CSAPGGRVQPQHF
CDR3 DNA: TGCAGTGCGCCAGGGGGAAGGGTTCAGCCCCAGCATTTT

V gene: TRBV13
J gene: TRBJ2-7
D gene: TRBD1
clone size: many
CDR3 protein: CASSSGQEMWYEQYF
CDR3 DNA: TGTGCCAGCAGCTCAGGACAGGAGATGTGGTACGAGCAGTACTTC

V gene: TRBV6-5
J gene: TRBJ2-7
D gene: .
clone size: .
CDR3 protein: CASGAIARGEQYF
CDR3 DNA: TGTGCCAGCGGAGCGATAGCGAGGGGCGAGCAGTACTTC

V gene: TRBV27
J gene: TRBJ1-2
D gene: .
clone size: few
CDR3 protein: CASSLGGLYGYTF
CDR3 DNA: TGTGCCAGCAGTTTGGGCGGTCTCTATGGCTACACCTTC

V gene: TRBV13
J gene: TRBJ2-2
D gene: TRBD2
clone size: .
CDR3 protein: CASSPHREGTNTGELFF
CDR3 DNA: TGTGCCAGCAGCCCTCATAGGGAGGGAACGAACACCGGGGAGCTGTTTTTT

V gene: TRBV3-1
J gene: TRBJ1-6
D gene: .
clone size: .
CDR3 protein: CASSQGWQNSPLHF
CDR3 DNA: TGTGCCAGCAGCCAAGGGTGGCAAAATTCACCCCTCCACTTT

V gene: TRBV6-1
J gene: TRBJ1-4
D gene: TRBD1
clone size: .
CDR3 protein: CASSDPGQGLTNEKLFF
CDR3 DNA: TGTGCCAGCAGTGACCCGGGACAGGGTTTGACTAATGAAAAACTGTTTTTT

V gene: TRBV7-9
J gene: TRBJ1-2
D gene: .
clone size: .
CDR3 protein: CASSLGYQIGYGYTF
CDR3 DNA: TGTGCCAGCAGCTTAGGGTATCAGATCGGCTATGGCTACACCTTC

V gene: TRBV29-1
J gene: TRBJ2-7
D gene: .
clone size: many
CDR3 protein: CSARDGPYEQYF
CDR3 DNA: TGCAGCGCCAGGGACGGACCCTACGAGCAGTACTTC

V gene: TRBV20-1
J gene: TRBJ2-1
D gene: TRBD2
clone size: .
CDR3 protein: CSAGGASGGADEQFF
CDR3 DNA: TGCAGTGCAGGCGGCGCTAGCGGGGGGGCAGATGAGCAGTTCTTC

V gene: TRBV25-1
J gene: TRBJ1-4
D gene: .
clone size: .
CDR3 protein: CASSVRGWDEKLFF
CDR3 DNA: TGTGCCAGCAGTGTGCGGGGGTGGGATGAAAAACTGTTTTTT

V gene: TRBV29-1
J gene: TRBJ1-2
D gene: .
clone size: few
CDR3 protein: CSVSPHSNSGFVYTF
CDR3 DNA: TGCAGCGTTTCCCCCCACTCCAATTCAGGGTTTGTCTACACCTTC

V gene: TRBV6-6
J gene: TRBJ2-2
D gene: .
clone size: .
CDR3 protein: CASSMTGTGYTGELFF
CDR3 DNA: TGTGCCAGCAGCATGACAGGGACTGGGTACACCGGGGAGCTGTTTTTT

V gene: TRBV7-2
J gene: TRBJ1-2
D gene: .
clone size: .
CDR3 protein: CASSPDTFGGYTF
CDR3 DNA: TGTGCCAGCAGCCCAGACACATTTGGTGGCTACACCTTC

V gene: TRBV12-3/TRBV12-4
J gene: TRBJ2-5
D gene: .
clone size: .
CDR3 protein: CASTTLALGGLETQYF
CDR3 DNA: TGTGCCAGCACTACACTAGCTCTCGGGGGCTTAGAGACCCAGTACTTC

V gene: TRBV12-3/TRBV12-4
J gene: TRBJ2-5
D gene: .
clone size: many
CDR3 protein: CASWVSGGQETQYF
CDR3 DNA: TGTGCCAGCTGGGTCTCCGGAGGCCAAGAGACCCAGTACTTC

V gene: TRBV7-6
J gene: TRBJ1-2
D gene: .
clone size: .
CDR3 protein: CASSLDEGNYGYTF
CDR3 DNA: TGTGCCAGCAGCTTAGACGAGGGGAACTATGGCTACACCTTC

V gene: TRBV4-3
J gene: TRBJ2-3
D gene: .
clone size: few
CDR3 protein: CASSQGAGGADTQYF
CDR3 DNA: TGCGCCAGCAGCCAAGGGGCTGGAGGGGCGGATACGCAGTATTTT

V gene: TRBV6-2/TRBV6-3
J gene: TRBJ2-3
D gene: .
clone size: once
CDR3 protein: CASKTIGTALGDTQYF
CDR3 DNA: TGTGCCAGCAAAACCATCGGGACGGCGTTGGGGGATACGCAGTATTTT

V gene: TRBV30
J gene: TRBJ2-6
D gene: .
clone size: .
CDR3 protein: CAWRYPPGANVLTF
CDR3 DNA: TGTGCATGGAGATACCCCCCTGGGGCCAACGTCCTGACTTTC

V gene: TRBV27
J gene: TRBJ2-3
D gene: .
clone size: .
CDR3 protein: CASRPTVVTDTQYF
CDR3 DNA: TGTGCCAGCAGGCCCACAGTCGTCACAGATACGCAGTATTTT

V gene: TRBV29-1
J gene: TRBJ2-1
D gene: .
clone size: few
CDR3 protein: CSVPNSRGQGEQFF
CDR3 DNA: TGCAGCGTTCCGAACAGCAGGGGTCAGGGTGAGCAGTTCTTC

V gene: TRBV24-1
J gene: TRBJ2-5
D gene: TRBD1
clone size: .
CDR3 protein: CATSDGDRGPETQYF
CDR3 DNA: TGTGCCACCAGTGACGGGGACAGGGGGCCAGAGACCCAGTACTTC

V gene: TRBV20-1
J gene: TRBJ2-7
D gene: TRBD1
clone size: .
CDR3 protein: CSARGTQGDEQYF
CDR3 DNA: TGCAGTGCTAGAGGGACTCAGGGGGACGAGCAGTACTTC

V gene: TRBV7-9
J gene: TRBJ2-7
D gene: TRBD1
clone size: few
CDR3 protein: CASSPPLGQAYEQYF
CDR3 DNA: TGTGCCAGCAGCCCACCCTTGGGACAGGCTTACGAGCAGTACTTC

V gene: TRBV9
J gene: TRBJ2-3
D gene: TRBD2
clone size: few
CDR3 protein: CASSGSGGVVTDTQYF
CDR3 DNA: TGTGCCAGCAGCGGAAGCGGGGGGGTTGTCACAGATACGCAGTATTTT

V gene: TRBV12-3/TRBV12-4
J gene: TRBJ1-2
D gene: .
clone size: .
CDR3 protein: CASTSALGAPFGYTF
CDR3 DNA: TGTGCCAGCACGTCCGCTCTAGGAGCTCCCTTTGGCTACACCTTC

V gene: TRBV20-1
J gene: TRBJ2-1
D gene: .
clone size: few
CDR3 protein: CSANQIGNHNEQFF
CDR3 DNA: TGCAGTGCTAACCAAATTGGGAACCACAATGAGCAGTTCTTC

V gene: TRBV7-2
J gene: TRBJ2-3
D gene: .
clone size: .
CDR3 protein: CASSFRGNTDAQYF
CDR3 DNA: TGTGCCAGCAGCTTTAGGGGTAACACAGATGCGCAGTATTTT